These T cell receptor beta chains were read from a single sample in a study of blood T cells in healthy people across ages. TCRdb re-analysed the 5' RACE reads in MiXCR, keeping a single row per CDR3 protein. Of roughly 2 million distinct CDR3 sequences in the sample, 49% were seen once. What was sequenced was blood. The receptors were sampled from a woman aged 40 to 50 in good health. CDR3s include the opening cysteine and the closing phenylalanine or tryptophan. Fields, in order: clone size, D gene, J gene, V gene, CDR3 protein, CDR3 DNA. The D gene is left open where the match is weak. The size field is filled for only some rows; it gives once, few, many or a size class.

clone size: few
D gene: .
J gene: TRBJ2-3
V gene: TRBV28
CDR3 protein: CASSLIQGGPDTQYF
CDR3 DNA: TGTGCCAGCAGTTTAATTCAGGGCGGGCCAGATACGCAGTATTTT

clone size: few
D gene: .
J gene: TRBJ2-1
V gene: TRBV7-3
CDR3 protein: CASSLYTDNEQFF
CDR3 DNA: TGTGCCAGCAGCTTATACACAGACAATGAGCAGTTCTTC

clone size: few
D gene: .
J gene: TRBJ2-3
V gene: TRBV7-2
CDR3 protein: CASSSRRSLGQDTQYF
CDR3 DNA: TGTGCCAGCAGCTCCCGACGGTCTTTAGGCCAGGATACGCAGTATTTT

clone size: .
D gene: .
J gene: TRBJ2-7
V gene: TRBV20-1
CDR3 protein: CSADPKGSAYEQYF
CDR3 DNA: TGCAGTGCTGACCCGAAGGGGAGCGCCTACGAGCAGTACTTC

clone size: .
D gene: .
J gene: TRBJ2-7
V gene: TRBV7-8
CDR3 protein: CACSSQTAKAEQYF
CDR3 DNA: TGTGCCTGCAGCTCCCAGACAGCGAAGGCCGAGCAGTACTTC

clone size: .
D gene: .
J gene: TRBJ2-1
V gene: TRBV10-3
CDR3 protein: CAISVRDNEQFF
CDR3 DNA: TGTGCCATCAGTGTAAGGGACAATGAGCAGTTCTTC

clone size: .
D gene: .
J gene: TRBJ1-2
V gene: TRBV18
CDR3 protein: CASSLRTEPRGGYTF
CDR3 DNA: TGTGCCAGCTCACTACGGACGGAGCCCAGAGGTGGCTACACCTTC

clone size: .
D gene: .
J gene: TRBJ2-5
V gene: TRBV20-1
CDR3 protein: CSAIVDAYQETQYF
CDR3 DNA: TGCAGTGCTATAGTCGACGCGTACCAAGAGACCCAGTACTTC

clone size: .
D gene: .
J gene: TRBJ2-5
V gene: TRBV9
CDR3 protein: CASQDVGNEQYF
CDR3 DNA: TGTGCCTCCCAGGACGTTGGGAATGAGCAGTACTTC

clone size: few
D gene: .
J gene: TRBJ1-2
V gene: TRBV20-1
CDR3 protein: CSARQTVNYGYTF
CDR3 DNA: TGCAGTGCTAGACAGACGGTTAACTATGGCTACACCTTC

clone size: .
D gene: .
J gene: TRBJ2-3
V gene: TRBV29-1
CDR3 protein: CSVGGQHTDTQYF
CDR3 DNA: TGCAGCGTTGGTGGGCAGCACACAGATACGCAGTATTTT

clone size: .
D gene: .
J gene: TRBJ2-1
V gene: TRBV28
CDR3 protein: CASSSSTPNEQFF
CDR3 DNA: TGTGCCAGCAGTTCCTCTACCCCGAATGAGCAGTTCTTC

clone size: .
D gene: .
J gene: TRBJ1-2
V gene: TRBV6-2/TRBV6-3
CDR3 protein: CASSNTGNYGYTF
CDR3 DNA: TGTGCCAGCAGCAATACAGGGAACTATGGCTACACCTTC

clone size: .
D gene: .
J gene: TRBJ1-1
V gene: TRBV5-1
CDR3 protein: CASSLGQFGSEAFF
CDR3 DNA: TGCGCCAGCAGCTTGGGACAGTTCGGTTCTGAAGCTTTCTTT

clone size: few
D gene: .
J gene: TRBJ2-1
V gene: TRBV3-1
CDR3 protein: CASSQAFQGRGEQFF
CDR3 DNA: TGTGCCAGCAGCCAAGCCTTTCAGGGGCGGGGTGAGCAGTTCTTC

clone size: .
D gene: .
J gene: TRBJ2-5
V gene: TRBV12-3/TRBV12-4
CDR3 protein: CASSLKWEAQETQYF
CDR3 DNA: TGTGCCAGCAGCCTAAAGTGGGAGGCCCAAGAGACCCAGTACTTC

clone size: few
D gene: .
J gene: TRBJ2-1
V gene: TRBV20-1
CDR3 protein: CSARSQINEQFF
CDR3 DNA: TGCAGTGCTAGATCACAGATCAATGAGCAGTTCTTC

clone size: once
D gene: TRBD2
J gene: TRBJ2-1
V gene: TRBV28
CDR3 protein: CASSQRTSGGASAYNEQFF
CDR3 DNA: TGTGCCAGCAGTCAACGGACTAGCGGGGGGGCCTCAGCCTACAATGAGCAGTTCTTC

clone size: .
D gene: TRBD1
J gene: TRBJ2-7
V gene: TRBV10-3
CDR3 protein: CAISAGQVHPYEQYF
CDR3 DNA: TGTGCCATCAGTGCGGGACAGGTCCACCCCTACGAGCAGTACTTC

clone size: few
D gene: TRBD2
J gene: TRBJ2-5
V gene: TRBV19
CDR3 protein: CASRQTSGGVETQYF
CDR3 DNA: TGTGCCAGTAGGCAGACTAGCGGGGGTGTGGAGACCCAGTACTTC

clone size: few
D gene: .
J gene: TRBJ1-4
V gene: TRBV12-3/TRBV12-4
CDR3 protein: CASTLSSVNEKLFF
CDR3 DNA: TGTGCCAGCACCCTCAGCTCAGTTAATGAAAAACTGTTTTTT

clone size: .
D gene: TRBD2
J gene: TRBJ2-4
V gene: TRBV24-1
CDR3 protein: CATSAAGEGKNIQYF
CDR3 DNA: TGTGCCACCAGTGCAGCGGGGGAAGGCAAAAACATTCAGTACTTC

clone size: .
D gene: .
J gene: TRBJ1-5
V gene: TRBV20-1
CDR3 protein: CSARDPRISNQPQHF
CDR3 DNA: TGCAGTGCTAGAGATCCGAGGATTAGCAATCAGCCCCAGCATTTT

clone size: .
D gene: .
J gene: TRBJ1-5
V gene: TRBV7-9
CDR3 protein: CASSLAQGVSNQPQHF
CDR3 DNA: TGTGCCAGCAGCTTAGCCCAGGGCGTCAGCAATCAGCCCCAGCATTTT

clone size: .
D gene: .
J gene: TRBJ2-5
V gene: TRBV7-9
CDR3 protein: CASIPDSQETQYF
CDR3 DNA: TGTGCCAGCATCCCCGACAGTCAAGAGACCCAGTACTTC

clone size: few
D gene: .
J gene: TRBJ2-1
V gene: TRBV4-1
CDR3 protein: CASSTTTQSSYNEQFF
CDR3 DNA: TGCGCCAGCAGCACGACTACCCAAAGCTCCTACAATGAGCAGTTCTTC

clone size: .
D gene: TRBD2
J gene: TRBJ2-1
V gene: TRBV29-1
CDR3 protein: CSGGLAGVYDEQFF
CDR3 DNA: TGCAGCGGGGGGCTAGCGGGGGTGTACGATGAGCAGTTCTTC

clone size: .
D gene: .
J gene: TRBJ2-5
V gene: TRBV5-1
CDR3 protein: CASSPSPPQETQYF
CDR3 DNA: TGCGCCAGCAGTCCCAGCCCCCCGCAAGAGACCCAGTACTTC

clone size: .
D gene: TRBD2
J gene: TRBJ2-1
V gene: TRBV18
CDR3 protein: CASSPLASGGKNEQFF
CDR3 DNA: TGTGCCAGCTCACCGTTGGCTAGCGGGGGAAAGAATGAGCAGTTCTTC

clone size: few
D gene: .
J gene: TRBJ1-5
V gene: TRBV29-1
CDR3 protein: CSVVRGSNQPQHF
CDR3 DNA: TGCAGCGTTGTGCGGGGTTCGAATCAGCCCCAGCATTTT

clone size: few
D gene: TRBD2
J gene: TRBJ2-7
V gene: TRBV29-1
CDR3 protein: CSAGGEGYEQYF
CDR3 DNA: TGCAGCGCCGGGGGGGAGGGCTACGAGCAGTACTTC

clone size: few
D gene: .
J gene: TRBJ2-5
V gene: TRBV5-6
CDR3 protein: CASSGGVATVVETQYF
CDR3 DNA: TGTGCCAGCAGCGGGGGAGTGGCTACCGTCGTAGAGACCCAGTACTTC

clone size: .
D gene: TRBD1
J gene: TRBJ2-6
V gene: TRBV28
CDR3 protein: CASSFVAGGALSGANVLTF
CDR3 DNA: TGTGCCAGCAGTTTTGTGGCAGGGGGCGCCCTCTCTGGGGCCAACGTCCTGACTTTC

clone size: .
D gene: .
J gene: TRBJ2-5
V gene: TRBV4-2
CDR3 protein: CASSHPDSVRETQYF
CDR3 DNA: TGTGCCAGCAGCCATCCGGACTCGGTGAGAGAGACCCAGTACTTC

clone size: few
D gene: .
J gene: TRBJ2-5
V gene: TRBV7-2
CDR3 protein: CASSMTQGLPQETQYF
CDR3 DNA: TGTGCCAGCAGCATGACACAGGGACTACCGCAAGAGACCCAGTACTTC

clone size: few
D gene: .
J gene: TRBJ2-5
V gene: TRBV7-2
CDR3 protein: CASSSGGIRETQYF
CDR3 DNA: TGTGCCAGCAGCTCAGGAGGGATTCGAGAGACCCAGTACTTC

clone size: .
D gene: .
J gene: TRBJ2-7
V gene: TRBV29-1
CDR3 protein: CSVWAGWKAQYF
CDR3 DNA: TGCAGCGTTTGGGCAGGGTGGAAAGCACAGTACTTC

clone size: few
D gene: TRBD1
J gene: TRBJ2-5
V gene: TRBV6-2/TRBV6-3
CDR3 protein: CASSWETGERAETQYF
CDR3 DNA: TGTGCCAGCAGCTGGGAGACAGGGGAAAGAGCAGAGACCCAGTACTTC

clone size: few
D gene: .
J gene: TRBJ2-7
V gene: TRBV5-1
CDR3 protein: CASSLLGSSTYEQYF
CDR3 DNA: TGCGCCAGCAGCCTCCTTGGCAGCTCTACCTACGAGCAGTACTTC

clone size: .
D gene: .
J gene: TRBJ1-5
V gene: TRBV20-1
CDR3 protein: CSARPRYSNQPQHF
CDR3 DNA: TGCAGTGCTAGACCCAGATATAGCAATCAGCCCCAGCATTTT

clone size: .
D gene: .
J gene: TRBJ2-1
V gene: TRBV20-1
CDR3 protein: CSARESDYNEQFF
CDR3 DNA: TGCAGTGCTAGAGAGAGTGATTACAATGAGCAGTTCTTC

clone size: many
D gene: .
J gene: TRBJ2-2
V gene: TRBV6-4
CDR3 protein: CASSDSTEGGGGELFF
CDR3 DNA: TGTGCCAGCAGTGACTCGACGGAGGGGGGCGGCGGGGAGCTGTTTTTT